What follows are 24 T cell receptor beta chains derived from one specimen sequenced in a study of T cell responses to AZD1222 COVID-19 vaccine. Libraries were prepared by immunoSEQ multiplex PCR; TCRdb keeps only in-frame clonotypes and omits some of them. The sample includes about 180,000 clones, about nine tenths of them seen just once. The material sequenced was peripheral blood, taken 28 days after the second AZD1222 dose. These TCRs come from an adult who received the AZD1222 COVID-19 vaccine.

In this sample, this clone turned up once. The chain employs TRBV18 and TRBJ1-6; D gene ambiguous. Germline lookup yields CDR1 KGHSH and CDR2 LQKENI. The CDR3 extends over 15 amino acids. V was trimmed by 4 bases and J by 9 bases, leaving 16 bases between them. The CDR3 spells CASSRSGLLSSPLHF. In nucleotides, the CDR3 is TGTGCCAGCTCACGCTCCGGACTCCTTAGTTCACCCCTCCACTTT.

This rearrangement joins TRBV19 to TRBJ1-3; possibly TRBD1 for D (5 bases). Trimming took off 3 bases at V and 0 bases at J, with 9 bases between the two ends. This CDR3 comprises 15 residues. Germline V CDR1 and CDR2: LNHDA, SQIVND (reference sequence). In nucleotides, the CDR3 is TGTGCCAGTAGTATCCAGGGAAGCTCTGGAAACACCATATATTTT. This codes for CASSIQGSSGNTIYF.

This rearrangement joins TRBV18 to TRBJ2-7, with 10 bases lining up with TRBD1. CDR1 is KGHSH, CDR2 LQKENI, per germline. This CDR3 spans 16 amino acids. The junction had 11 bases not matched to a gene; V was cut back by 3 bases and J by 6 bases. This CDR3 reads CASSPPGQGFSGEQYF. The CDR3 nucleotides read TGTGCCAGCTCACCTCCGGGACAGGGGTTTTCGGGCGAGCAGTACTTC. The variable domain in full, completed from reference TRBV18 and TRBJ2-7, reads NAGVMQNPRHLVRRRGQEARLRCSPMKGHSHVYWYRQLPEEGLKFMVYLQKENIIDESGMPKERFSAEFPKEGPSILRIQQVVRGDSAAYFCASSPPGQGFSGEQYFGPGTRLTVT.

V and J are TRBV5-1 and TRBJ1-2; D gene ambiguous. The ends were cut back, 1 base at V and 4 bases at J, with 20 bases in the middle. From germline, CDR1 is SGHRS and CDR2 YFSETQ. The CDR3 contains 17 residues. The CDR3 nucleotides read TGCGCCAGCAGCTTGTCGACGACTGGAATCTCTACCTATGGCTACACCTTC. Amino acids: CASSLSTTGISTYGYTF.

This chain connects TRBV28 to TRBJ1-1, with 9 bases lining up with TRBD1. Losses at the gene ends were 5 bases for V and 6 bases for J; bases not matched to a gene: 4. CDR1 and CDR2 (germline): MDHEN, SYDVKM. This CDR3 comprises 13 residues. The CDR3 protein is CASSHRQGAEAFF. In nucleotides, the CDR3 is TGTGCCAGCAGTCACAGACAGGGGGCTGAAGCTTTCTTT.

The J gene is TRBJ1-3, the V gene TRBV5-5; TRBD1 matches at 7 bases. Looked up from germline, CDR1 is SGHKS and CDR2 is YYEKEE (reference sequence). V lost 3 bases to trimming and J lost 6 bases; unmatched junction nucleotides: 15. The CDR3 runs 17 residues. CDR3 in DNA: TGTGCCAGCAGCTCAGACAGGGACAGTGTGGGATCAAACACCATATATTTT. Its protein is CASSSDRDSVGSNTIYF.

V gene TRBV5-1 combines with J gene TRBJ2-7, with 12 bases that match TRBD2. The V and J ends lost 4 bases and 5 bases, in that order; junction bases with no gene match: 7. Germline V lookup: CDR1 SGHRS, CDR2 YFSETQ. CDR3 size: 15 residues. CDR3 sequence reads: CASSPLTSGSNEQYF. CDR3 DNA sequence: TGCGCCAGCAGCCCCCTGACTAGCGGGAGTAACGAGCAGTACTTC. Complete variable domain (other parts from reference TRBV5-1 and TRBJ2-7): KAGVTQTPRYLIKTRGQQVTLSCSPISGHRSVSWYQQTPGQGLQFLFEYFSETQRNKGNFPGRFSGRQFSNSRSEMNVSTLELGDSALYLCASSPLTSGSNEQYFGPGTRLTVT.

The chain couples TRBV5-4 to TRBJ1-6; possible D gene TRBD1, 6 bases. Germline V gene lookup returns CDR1 SGHNT and CDR2 YYREEE (reference sequence). This CDR3 comprises 15 residues. V was shortened by 6 bases and J by 7 bases, with 17 bases between the two germline ends. CDR3 region: CASNSKGGDNSPLHF. CDR3 sequence (DNA): TGTGCCAGCAACTCAAAGGGGGGAGACAATTCACCCCTCCACTTT.

The gene calls are TRBV6-1 and TRBJ2-1; TRBD2 aligns across 8 bases. The CDR3 extends over 19 amino acids. Unmatched junction bases numbered 12, after V lost 0 bases and J lost 2 bases. In germline, CDR1 is MNHNS, CDR2 SASEGT. CDR3 nucleotide sequence: TGTGCCAGCAGTGAAGCGCGGGGCGGGAGGTTAAGGGCCTACAATGAGCAGTTCTTC. This encodes CASSEARGGRLRAYNEQFF.

The rearrangement joins TRBV9 to TRBJ1-5; D perhaps matches TRBD1 (5 bases). The V gene lost 0 bases and the J gene lost 2 bases, with 12 bases spanning the gap. There are 16 residues in the CDR3. Per the germline V gene, CDR1 is SGDLS and CDR2 is YYNGEE. CDR3 DNA: TGTGCCAGCAGCGTAGGGACGGGCAGGGGCAATCAGCCCCAGCATTTT. Its translation: CASSVGTGRGNQPQHF.

The V gene is TRBV18, the J gene TRBJ2-7; TRBD2 matches 10 bases. Germline lookup yields CDR1 KGHSH and CDR2 LQKENI. There are 18 residues in the CDR3. V gave up 9 bases and J gave up 4 bases; unmatched junction bases: 21. CDR3 sequence (DNA): TGTGCCAGTCCACCAGAGGCTAGCGGGAGTGGGGTTCGATACGAGCAGTACTTC. It specifies CASPPEASGSGVRYEQYF.

J is TRBJ2-1 and V is TRBV6-7; the match to TRBD2 covers 7 bases. TRBV6-7 is identified as an open reading frame with a role that is uncertain. This CDR3 is built from 15 residues. The V and J ends lost 2 bases and 9 bases, in that order; junction bases with no gene match: 10. CDR3 region: CASSYPLLRECEQFF. The DNA for the CDR3 is TGTGCCAGCAGTTACCCCCTTTTGCGGGAGTGTGAGCAGTTCTTC.

The chain combines TRBV30 with TRBJ2-5, with D possibly being TRBD1 (6 bases). This CDR3 comprises 13 residues. V lost 0 bases, J lost 4 bases, and 9 bases lay in between. Germline V gene lookup returns CDR1 GTSNPN and CDR2 SVGIG (reference sequence). The CDR3 coding sequence is TGTGCCTGGAGTGTCGTAGGGGGAGAGACCCAGTACTTC. Protein product: CAWSVVGGETQYF.

In this sample, this clone turned up a few times. The chain employs TRBV28 and TRBJ2-1; 12 bases are a match to TRBD2. Looked up from germline, CDR1 is MDHEN and CDR2 is SYDVKM. The CDR3 consists of 15 residues. V was clipped by 4 bases and J by 5 bases; unmatched bases: 3. The chain's CDR3 is CASSSLAGGNNEQFF. The CDR3 bases are TGTGCCAGCAGTTCACTAGCGGGAGGCAACAATGAGCAGTTCTTC.

The chain recombines TRBV28 with TRBJ1-2; a weak D match, TRBD1 (5 bases). The V and J ends lost 5 bases and 0 bases respectively, with 10 bases between them. The CDR3 spans 14 residues. Germline V CDR1 and CDR2: MDHEN, SYDVKM. CDR3 DNA: TGTGCCAGCAGTGGATCAGGGTCTAACTATGGCTACACCTTC. It encodes CASSGSGSNYGYTF.

This clone appeared once. V and J are TRBV12-1 and TRBJ2-3; the table's D call TRBD2 went unverified against the DNA. TRBV12-1 is a pseudogene. CDR3 length equals 17 residues. CDR3 loop: CASSFVGEEGNTDTQYF. DNA for the CDR3: TGTGCCAGCAGCTTTGTAGGGGAGGAAGGGAACACAGATACGCAGTATTTT.

V gene TRBV30 combines with J gene TRBJ2-7; D is perhaps TRBD2 (5 bases). CDR1 GTSNPN and CDR2 SVGIG come from the germline V gene (reference sequence). Between the trimmed V and J ends, which lost 5 bases and 2 bases, there was a span of 19 bases. This CDR3 region has 15 residues. CDR3 residues: CAWEGSRTDAYEQYF. For the CDR3, the DNA is TGTGCCTGGGAGGGTAGTAGGACGGATGCCTACGAGCAGTACTTC.

The rearrangement links TRBV7-8 to TRBJ2-7, with unresolved D. The CDR3 is 14 amino acids. Germline V CDR1 and CDR2: SGHVS, FQNEAQ. The V and J ends lost 5 bases and 0 bases respectively, with 11 bases between them. CDR3 protein: CASSPRRASYEQYF. CDR3 in DNA: TGTGCCAGCAGCCCCCGACGAGCCTCCTACGAGCAGTACTTC. Based on the CDR3 plus reference TRBV7-8 and TRBJ2-7, the full variable domain is GAGVSQSPRYKVAKRGQDVALRCDPISGHVSLFWYQQALGQGPEFLTYFQNEAQLDKSGLPSDRFFAERPEGSVSTLKIQRTQQEDSAVYLCASSPRRASYEQYFGPGTRLTVT.

This chain connects TRBV11-2 to TRBJ2-3, with D hard to call. Germline loops: CDR1 SGHAT, CDR2 FQNNGV. The CDR3 runs to 12 residues. The V end lost 4 bases, the J end lost 2 bases, and 4 bases lay between the germline ends. The CDR3 bases are TGTGCCAGCAGCTCCTACACAGATACGCAGTATTTT. This translates into CASSSYTDTQYF.

The V gene is TRBV7-3, the J gene TRBJ1-3; 8 bases line up with TRBD1. The CDR3 extends over 13 amino acids. V was pared by 3 bases and J by 8 bases, with 3 bases of the junction left unmatched. Per germline, CDR1 SGHTA and CDR2 FQGTGA. The CDR3 region has the DNA TGTGCCAGCAGCTTCACAGGGGGAGACACCATATATTTT. This sequence encodes CASSFTGGDTIYF.

The chain carries TRBV4-1 and TRBJ2-1, with 10 bases aligning to TRBD2. Germline values: CDR1 MGHRA, CDR2 YSYEKL. CDR3 length: 16 amino acids. The trim removed 1 base at V and 3 bases at J, leaving 3 bases unmatched. The CDR3 DNA is TGCGCCAGCAGCCAAGTCCTAGCGGGGGTCTACAATGAGCAGTTCTTC. Its protein product is CASSQVLAGVYNEQFF.

This rearrangement joins TRBV24-1 to TRBJ1-2, with TRBD1 matching over 7 bases. V lost 3 bases, J lost 6 bases, and 6 bases stayed unmatched. From germline, CDR1 is KGHDR and CDR2 SFDVKD. CDR3 length: 14 amino acids. CDR3 in amino acids: CATSDNRGLDGYTF. In DNA form, the CDR3 reads TGTGCCACCAGTGATAACAGGGGACTGGATGGCTACACCTTC.

The chain joins TRBV30 to TRBJ1-6, with D unclear. The CDR3 contains 13 residues. Germline V gene data show CDR1 as GTSNPN and CDR2 as SVGIG (reference sequence). V lost 0 bases to trimming and J lost 7 bases, with 7 bases between them. The CDR3 DNA is TGTGCCTGGAGTGTCTTCTCAAATTCACCCCTCCACTTT. This encodes CAWSVFSNSPLHF. Full variable domain (missing parts from reference TRBV30 and TRBJ1-6): SQTIHQWPATLVQPVGSPLSLECTVEGTSNPNLYWYRQAAGRGLQLLFYSVGIGQISSEVPQNLSASRPQDRQFILSSKKLLLSDSGFYLCAWSVFSNSPLHFGNGTRLTVT.

V usage is TRBV3-1 (or the pseudogene TRBV3-2) and J usage is TRBJ1-2; 8 bases are shared with TRBD1. The CDR3 loop spans 14 amino acids. V shed 4 bases, J shed 4 bases, and the junction held 5 bases outside the gene matches. Germline V CDR1 and CDR2: LGHDT, YNNKEL (reference sequence). CDR3 coding DNA: TGTGCCAGCAGCCCCCGACAGGGGAGCTATGGCTACACCTTC. Protein sequence: CASSPRQGSYGYTF.